Each of the 26 T cell receptor beta chains below was sequenced from the same sample in a study of CD8 T cells in ankylosing spondylitis. A single record per CDR3 protein comes from TCRdb applying MiXCR to the 5' RACE reads. The table has some 140,000 distinct CDR3 sequences, more than 5.5% seen once. Material for sequencing was blood, either unsorted or a sorted T cell fraction (not recorded which). All receptors derive from a female donor with ankylosing spondylitis or in good health (not recorded which).

This clonotype was seen at least ten times. The rearrangement links TRBV4-2 to TRBJ2-7; no clear D. V gave up 0 bases and J gave up 1 base, with 7 bases separating them. Looked up from germline, CDR1 is LGHNA and CDR2 is YNFKEQ. CDR3 length: 14 residues. The CDR3 DNA sequence: TGTGCCAGCAGCCAAGATTTGGGATCCTACGAGCAGTACTTC. As protein: CASSQDLGSYEQYF.

This clonotype was seen repeatedly, ten times or more. The V gene is TRBV6-6, the J gene TRBJ1-1; D is undetermined. The CDR3 is 13 amino acids. Germline V gene data show CDR1 as MNHNY and CDR2 as SVGAGI (reference sequence). Deletions cut 2 bases from V and 10 bases from J, with 14 bases between. CDR3 sequence: CASSYPFGDGAFF. The CDR3 DNA follows: TGTGCCAGCAGTTACCCGTTTGGGGATGGAGCTTTCTTT.

This clonotype was recorded many times. The chain is built from TRBV6-1 and TRBJ2-5; D possibly corresponds to TRBD1 (6 bases). The CDR3 totals 15 residues. The germline V gene has CDR1 MNHNS and CDR2 SASEGT. Deletions cut 6 bases from V and 5 bases from J, with 19 bases between. Here the CDR3 DNA reads TGTGCCAGCAGATTGGACAGCCGACGGGTGGAGACCCAGTACTTC. It codes for CASRLDSRRVETQYF.

The table lists this clonotype with many counts. The genes are TRBV5-1 and TRBJ2-7; 9 bases map to TRBD1. CDR1 and CDR2 (germline): SGHRS, YFSETQ. The CDR3 extends over 15 amino acids. With 1 base clipped from V and 4 bases from J, the junction kept 6 bases outside the gene matches. CDR3 residues: CASSLTGTGRYEQYF. CDR3 nucleotides: TGCGCCAGCAGCTTGACCGGGACAGGGAGGTACGAGCAGTACTTC. Variable domain in full (rest from reference TRBV5-1 and TRBJ2-7): KAGVTQTPRYLIKTRGQQVTLSCSPISGHRSVSWYQQTPGQGLQFLFEYFSETQRNKGNFPGRFSGRQFSNSRSEMNVSTLELGDSALYLCASSLTGTGRYEQYFGPGTRLTVT.

This clonotype was seen at least ten times. J is TRBJ2-5 and V is TRBV7-6; no reliable D call. Germline CDR1 is SGHVS and CDR2 is FNYEAQ. The CDR3 runs 12 residues. V was cut by 0 bases and J by 1 base, with 0 bases left in between. CDR3 amino acids: CASSLAQETQYF. CDR3 DNA: TGTGCCAGCAGCTTAGCCCAAGAGACCCAGTACTTC.

This clonotype was detected many times. The V and J genes are TRBV2 and TRBJ2-7; weak D call: TRBD1 (5 bases). The CDR3 spans 13 residues. Germline CDR1 is SNHLY and CDR2 is FYNNEI. Trimming removed 4 bases at V and 2 bases at J, with 9 bases between. CDR3 sequence (DNA): TGTGCCAGCAGTGGTCAGGGCCCCTACGAGCAGTACTTC. Translating gives CASSGQGPYEQYF.

This clonotype was seen at least ten times. V usage is TRBV5-1 and J usage is TRBJ1-2, with 7 nucleotides matching TRBD1. CDR3 length equals 14 residues. The V segment lost 4 bases and the J segment 3 bases; nucleotides outside the gene matches: 6. Germline assignment: CDR1 SGHRS and CDR2 YFSETQ. The CDR3 region has the DNA TGCGCCAGCAGCCGTGTGCAGGGGGACTATGGCTACACCTTC. Its protein is CASSRVQGDYGYTF. Together with reference TRBV5-1 and TRBJ1-2, the CDR3 gives the full variable domain: KAGVTQTPRYLIKTRGQQVTLSCSPISGHRSVSWYQQTPGQGLQFLFEYFSETQRNKGNFPGRFSGRQFSNSRSEMNVSTLELGDSALYLCASSRVQGDYGYTFGSGTRLTVV.

This clonotype was counted at least ten times. V is TRBV19 and J is TRBJ1-2; 7 nucleotides match TRBD1. CDR1 and CDR2 (germline): LNHDA, SQIVND (reference sequence). V was pared by 6 bases and J by 4 bases, with 5 bases of the junction left unmatched. CDR3 size: 13 residues. The CDR3 sequence: CASSQGDLYGYTF. The CDR3 nucleotides read TGTGCCAGTAGCCAGGGGGACCTCTATGGCTACACCTTC.

This clonotype has ten or more counts. The chain employs TRBV5-1 and TRBJ2-1; D not resolved. With 3 bases removed from V and 8 bases from J, the gap between germline ends came to 9 bases. The germline CDR1 and CDR2 sequences are SGHRS and YFSETQ. CDR3 length equals 12 residues. This CDR3 is CASSSTLDEQFF. CDR3 coding DNA: TGCGCCAGCAGCTCAACGTTGGATGAGCAGTTCTTC.

This sequence joins TRBV18 and TRBJ1-1; D may be TRBD1 (6 bases). This CDR3 has 13 amino acids. V was pared by 3 bases and J by 4 bases, with 9 bases between. CDR1 is KGHSH and CDR2 is LQKENI in the germline V gene. This chain's CDR3 is CASSPPDSTEAFF. CDR3 bases: TGTGCCAGCTCACCCCCGGACAGCACTGAAGCTTTCTTT.

The chain uses TRBV12-3 or TRBV12-4 and TRBJ2-3, with D possibly matching TRBD1 (5 bases). The germline V and J ends were trimmed by 1 base and 4 bases, with 9 bases remaining between them. The CDR3 has 14 amino acids. The CDR3 loop reads CASSLVRVADTQYF. In DNA form, the CDR3 reads TGTGCCAGCAGTTTAGTCAGGGTCGCAGATACGCAGTATTTT.

At least ten counts were recorded for this clonotype. This chain joins TRBV7-9 and TRBJ1-1, with unresolved D. The germline gives CDR1 SEHNR, CDR2 FQNEAQ (reference sequence). The ends were cut back, 2 bases at V and 5 bases at J, with 12 bases in the middle. The CDR3 extends over 14 amino acids. CDR3 sequence: CASSLFGRETEAFF. The CDR3 coding sequence is TGTGCCAGCAGCTTATTTGGGCGGGAGACTGAAGCTTTCTTT.

To note about this clonotype: One end of the junction varies from germline; a read error may be responsible. The V gene is TRBV10-3, the J gene TRBJ2-2; TRBD2 is a possible D gene (6 bases). The germline V gene has CDR1 ENHRY and CDR2 SYGVKD. The CDR3 spans 15 residues. The CDR3 region is CAISESVGGTVELFF. CDR3 nucleotides: TGTGCCATCAGTGAGTCAGTCGGAGGGACCGTGGAGCTGTTTTTT.

This clonotype was recorded at least ten times. This rearrangement joins TRBV5-1 to TRBJ2-3; 8 nucleotides align to TRBD1. V lost 4 bases and J lost 3; bases outside the gene matches: 13. The CDR3 is 17 amino acids. Germline V gene lookup returns CDR1 SGHRS and CDR2 YFSETQ. The CDR3 protein is CASSLRFDRGGTDTQYF. The CDR3 region has the DNA TGCGCCAGCAGCCTAAGATTCGACAGGGGTGGTACAGATACGCAGTATTTT.

This clonotype was counted ten times or more. This chain uses TRBV6-1 with TRBJ1-3; D perhaps matches TRBD1 (5 bases). This CDR3 spans 14 amino acids. V was trimmed by 1 base and J by 4 bases, leaving 8 bases between them. Germline values: CDR1 MNHNS, CDR2 SASEGT. The CDR3 nucleotides read TGTGCCAGCAGTGAAGGAACAGGCGGAAACACCATATATTTT. Protein sequence: CASSEGTGGNTIYF.

The table lists this clonotype with a few counts. This chain uses TRBV18 with TRBJ1-2; D call uncertain. V lost 0 bases and J lost 4, with 9 bases in between. The CDR3 is made up of 14 amino acids. From germline, CDR1 is KGHSH and CDR2 LQKENI. In DNA, the CDR3 is TGTGCCAGCTCACCACCAGGCCTACTCTATGGCTACACCTTC. Protein: CASSPPGLLYGYTF.

This clonotype appeared a single time. This chain uses TRBV2 with TRBJ1-4, with TRBD1 matching 9 bases. V was pared by 4 bases and J by 8 bases, with 5 bases of the junction left unmatched. Looked up from germline, CDR1 is SNHLY and CDR2 is FYNNEI. This CDR3 contains 14 residues. The CDR3 sequence is CASSGRTGEEKLFF. In DNA, the CDR3 is TGTGCCAGCAGTGGGCGGACAGGGGAGGAAAAACTGTTTTTT.

This clonotype came up a few times. The chain joins TRBV3-1 to TRBJ2-1, with a weak D call TRBD1 (5 bases). This CDR3 is built from 15 residues. Per germline, CDR1 LGHDT and CDR2 YNNKEL (reference sequence). V was pared by 3 bases and J by 9 bases, with 18 bases between. CDR3 protein: CASSQGRINFLEQFF. The CDR3, as DNA: TGTGCCAGCAGCCAGGGGCGAATCAATTTCCTTGAGCAGTTCTTC.

This clonotype was counted at least ten times. The chain combines TRBV27 with TRBJ1-4; D is undetermined. The CDR3 covers 15 residues. The V end was cut by 6 bases, the J end by 6 bases, with 17 bases between. Per the germline V gene, CDR1 is MNHEY and CDR2 is SMNVEV (reference sequence). In DNA, the CDR3 is TGTGCCAGCAGGGGCCGACCCGGGAGAGATGAAAAACTGTTTTTT. As protein: CASRGRPGRDEKLFF.

This clonotype turned up a few times. This sequence joins TRBV5-1 and TRBJ2-3; D is possibly TRBD2 (6 bases). Trimming took 7 bases from V and 0 from J, leaving 12 bases between them. CDR1 is SGHRS and CDR2 is YFSETQ in the germline V gene. The CDR3 contains 14 residues. This CDR3 is CASCAGTSTDTQYF. The CDR3 DNA is TGCGCCAGCTGTGCCGGGACTAGCACAGATACGCAGTATTTT.

This clonotype has a count of ten or more. This chain's CDR3 is CATSDGPLNYGYTF. DNA of the CDR3: TGTGCCACCAGTGACGGACCCTTAAACTATGGCTACACCTTC. The chain uses TRBV24-1 and TRBJ1-2; D is uncertain. Between the trimmed V and J ends, which lost 4 bases and 2 bases, there was a span of 10 bases. From germline, CDR1 is KGHDR and CDR2 SFDVKD. This CDR3 comprises 14 residues.

Comments on this clonotype: A much more abundant neighbour one base away suggests this may be a read error. The genes are TRBV5-1 and TRBJ2-4, with 9 bases identical to TRBD2. The V gene's germline CDR1 is SGHRS and CDR2 YFSETQ. The CDR3 consists of 16 residues. CDR3 amino acids: CATSLGLAVFGNIQYF. CDR3 in DNA: TGCGCCACCAGCTTGGGACTAGCAGTCTTCGGGAACATTCAGTACTTC. Variable domain in full (rest from reference TRBV5-1 and TRBJ2-4): KAGVTQTPRYLIKTRGQQVTLSCSPISGHRSVSWYQQTPGQGLQFLFEYFSETQRNKGNFPGRFSGRQFSNSRSEMNVSTLELGDSALYLCATSLGLAVFGNIQYFGAGTRLSVL.

The sample holds many counts of this clonotype. The gene calls are TRBV28 and TRBJ1-3, with D possibly matching TRBD1 (6 bases). Per the germline V gene, CDR1 is MDHEN and CDR2 is SYDVKM. Trimming took 8 bases from V and 0 from J, leaving 14 bases between them. The CDR3 is 15 residues long. Here the CDR3 DNA reads TGTGCCAGCCTAGCACAGGGTTACTCTGGAAACACCATATATTTT. Translation: CASLAQGYSGNTIYF.

This clonotype was observed many times. The chain carries TRBV12-3 or TRBV12-4 and TRBJ1-2; 9 bases match TRBD1. V lost 7 bases, J lost 4 bases, and 7 bases stayed unmatched. The CDR3 runs 14 residues. The CDR3 bases are TGTGCCAGCAATCCGGGACAGGGCGGCTATGGCTACACCTTC. Protein product: CASNPGQGGYGYTF.

This clonotype showed up many times. CDR3 DNA sequence: TGCGCCAGCAGCTTGTCCGGTTTCAATGAGCAGTTCTTC. Encoded protein: CASSLSGFNEQFF. The chain employs TRBV5-1 and TRBJ2-1; D unresolved. V dropped 1 base and J dropped 6 bases, with 8 bases sitting between them. In germline, CDR1 is SGHRS, CDR2 YFSETQ. The CDR3 covers 13 residues.

On this clonotype itself: A much larger clone lies a single base off, so this may be a read error. This chain connects TRBV12-3 or TRBV12-4 to TRBJ2-1, with D tentatively TRBD2 (5 bases). The CDR3 spans 15 residues. The CDR3 protein is CASSLVTGYYNERFF. The CDR3 DNA reads as TGTGCCAGCAGTTTGGTAACGGGGTACTACAATGAGCGGTTCTTC.